This passage covers 29 T cell receptor beta chains from one sample sequenced in a study of early stage breast cancer tumors. TCRdb's table, derived via immunoSEQ multiplex PCR, lists solely in-frame clones and lacks some. The profile shows around 51,000 clones, roughly 78% of them singletons. The sequencing input was blood. These receptors were obtained from a person aged 40 to 49 with breast cancer.

V usage is TRBV7-2 and J usage is TRBJ2-1; 14 nucleotides align to TRBD2. This CDR3 is 16 amino acids long. CDR1 and CDR2 (germline): SGHTA, FQGNSA. Trimming cost V 5 bases and J 8 bases; bases outside gene matches: 8. Here the CDR3 reads CASSREGTSGSYEQFF. CDR3 nucleotide sequence: TGTGCCAGCAGCCGAGAAGGGACTAGCGGGAGCTATGAGCAGTTCTTC.

This clone was counted once. The chain has TRBV5-8 and TRBJ1-4, with no clear D. The germline V gene encodes CDR1 SGHTS and CDR2 YDEGEE. Between the trimmed V and J ends, which lost 0 bases and 3 bases, there was a span of 6 bases. This CDR3 has 14 residues. In nucleotides, the CDR3 is TGTGCCAGCAGCTTGGAAGGTGCTAATGAAAAACTGTTTTTT. This encodes CASSLEGANEKLFF.

The J gene is TRBJ1-1, the V gene TRBV5-4, with 10 bases that match TRBD1. V lost 0 bases to trimming and J lost 5 bases; unmatched junction nucleotides: 10. The CDR3 is 17 residues long. The germline V gene has CDR1 SGHNT and CDR2 YYREEE (reference sequence). The CDR3 loop is CASSLASTGGAGTEAFF. The CDR3 DNA reads as TGTGCCAGCAGCTTGGCCTCGACAGGGGGCGCGGGAACTGAAGCTTTCTTT.

The chain links TRBV27 to TRBJ2-2; D may be TRBD1 or TRBD2 (5 bases each). The CDR3 has 15 residues. The germline V and J ends were trimmed by 8 bases and 2 bases, with 15 bases remaining between them. The V gene's germline CDR1 is MNHEY and CDR2 SMNVEV (reference sequence). The CDR3 loop reads CASHSGQVNTGELFF. CDR3 sequence (DNA): TGTGCCAGCCATTCGGGGCAGGTAAACACCGGGGAGCTGTTTTTT.

The chain links TRBV7-9 to TRBJ2-6; no reliable D call. V was shortened by 3 bases and J by 2 bases, with 11 bases between the two germline ends. The CDR3 covers 16 residues. Germline V gene sequence: CDR1 SEHNR, CDR2 FQNEAQ (reference sequence). The CDR3 reads CASSFGPSPGANVLTF. The CDR3 nucleotides are TGTGCCAGCAGCTTTGGCCCTTCCCCTGGGGCCAACGTCCTGACTTTC.

This clone was seen just once. The chain joins TRBV6-5 to TRBJ1-2; 7 positions agree with TRBD1. The CDR3 is 14 residues long. V was clipped by 6 bases and J by 3 bases; unmatched bases: 7. Per germline, CDR1 MNHEY and CDR2 SVGAGI. The CDR3 region is CASRPDRSYYGYTF. As DNA, the CDR3 is TGTGCCAGCAGACCGGACAGGAGCTACTATGGCTACACCTTC.

This clone showed up just once. This chain joins TRBV27 and TRBJ2-7; 8 bases are a match to TRBD1. Germline CDR1 is MNHEY and CDR2 is SMNVEV (reference sequence). The CDR3 contains 14 residues. Trimming at V came to 2 bases and at J to 4 bases, leaving 4 bases not matched to a gene. CDR3 nucleotides: TGTGCCAGCAGTTTAGGGGACAGGAAATACGAGCAGTACTTC. Translated: CASSLGDRKYEQYF.

This clone showed up just once. The CDR3 is CASSLLASDTQYF. CDR3 bases: TGTGCCAGCAGCTTACTAGCATCAGATACGCAGTATTTT. The chain couples TRBV7-9 to TRBJ2-3; TRBD2 is a possible D gene (5 bases). The CDR3 contains 13 residues. Between the trimmed V and J ends, which lost 2 bases and 4 bases, there was a span of 7 bases. Germline CDR1 reads SEHNR; CDR2 reads FQNEAQ (reference sequence).

V is TRBV4-2 and J is TRBJ2-6; no definite D call. This CDR3 region has 13 residues. Germline CDR1 reads LGHNA; CDR2 reads YNFKEQ. The ends were cut back, 10 bases at V and 4 bases at J, with 11 bases in the middle. The CDR3 nucleotides are TGTGCCACCAGAGAGGCCGGGGCCAACGTCCTGACTTTC. Translated, it gives CATREAGANVLTF.

V is TRBV19 and J is TRBJ2-2, with 9 bases that match TRBD2. CDR1 is LNHDA, CDR2 SQIVND, per germline (reference sequence). V shed 7 bases and J 3 bases; nucleotides not matched to a gene: 6. The CDR3 has 15 residues. The CDR3 DNA reads TGTGCCAGTATCCGGACTAGCGTATACACCGGGGAGCTGTTTTTT. It yields the protein CASIRTSVYTGELFF.

The chain links TRBV11-3 to TRBJ2-5, with D perhaps matching TRBD1 (6 bases). The germline V gene encodes CDR1 SGHNT and CDR2 YENEEA. The CDR3 runs to 13 residues. V lost 10 bases and J 5 bases, leaving 17 bases between the germline ends. The CDR3: CATSKSGVETQYF. The CDR3 DNA follows: TGTGCCACATCAAAATCAGGGGTCGAGACCCAGTACTTC.

Comments on this clone: This sample includes further DNA sequences coding for the same CDR3. This chain connects TRBV2 to TRBJ2-2, with a tentative D call TRBD2 (5 bases). CDR3 size: 13 residues. Germline V gene data show CDR1 as SNHLY and CDR2 as FYNNEI. V was shortened by 1 base and J by 6 bases, with 6 bases between the two germline ends. The CDR3 spells CASSEGGAGELFF. In nucleotides, the CDR3 is TGTGCCAGCAGTGAAGGGGGAGCCGGGGAGCTGTTTTTT.

The chain carries TRBV4-2 and TRBJ2-3; 7 bases match TRBD2. CDR1 and CDR2 (germline): LGHNA, YNFKEQ. V shed 0 bases, J shed 5 bases, and the junction held 17 bases outside the gene matches. There are 19 residues in the CDR3. CDR3 region: CASSQEGIFGAGVIDTQYF. Written as DNA, the CDR3 is TGTGCCAGCAGCCAAGAGGGGATTTTCGGCGCGGGAGTTATAGATACGCAGTATTTT.

The rearrangement joins TRBV19 to TRBJ1-5; D remains ambiguous. Trimming removed 4 bases from V and 5 bases from J, with 15 bases in between. Looked up from germline, CDR1 is LNHDA and CDR2 is SQIVND (reference sequence). The CDR3 extends over 15 amino acids. The CDR3 sequence: CASSTAVWPHQPQHF. The DNA of the CDR3 is TGTGCCAGTAGTACGGCCGTTTGGCCCCATCAGCCCCAGCATTTT.

This clone was observed once. The CDR3 protein is CASSIRTSGTGSEQFF. The CDR3 DNA reads TGTGCCAGTAGTATAAGAACTAGCGGGACAGGCAGTGAGCAGTTCTTC. The chain carries TRBV19 and TRBJ2-1; 10 bases align to TRBD2. The J segment lost 9 bases and the V segment lost 2 bases, leaving 10 bases of the junction unmatched. Germline assignment: CDR1 LNHDA and CDR2 SQIVND (reference sequence). The CDR3 runs 16 residues.

The V gene is TRBV4-1, the J gene TRBJ2-7, with D perhaps matching TRBD1 (5 bases). Germline values: CDR1 MGHRA, CDR2 YSYEKL. The CDR3 contains 14 residues. The germline V and J ends were trimmed by 3 bases and 0 bases, with 9 bases remaining between them. CDR3 coding DNA: TGCGCCAGCAGCCACGCGGACACCTCCTACGAGCAGTACTTC. It codes for CASSHADTSYEQYF.

This chain joins TRBV5-4 and TRBJ1-4; tentative D call: TRBD1 (6 bases). Between the trimmed V and J ends, which lost 4 bases and 8 bases, there was a span of 18 bases. This CDR3 region has 15 residues. Germline V gene sequence: CDR1 SGHNT, CDR2 YYREEE (reference sequence). The chain's CDR3 is CASSQTGPLREKLFF. CDR3 bases: TGTGCCAGCAGCCAAACAGGGCCACTGCGGGAAAAACTGTTTTTT.

The rearrangement uses TRBV6-1 and TRBJ1-5; TRBD1 might be the D (6 bases). The CDR3 is 13 residues long. V gave up 2 bases and J gave up 6 bases, with 8 bases separating them. Germline V CDR1 and CDR2: MNHNS, SASEGT. The CDR3 DNA sequence: TGTGCCAGCAGTGAACAGGGGAGTCAGCCCCAGCATTTT. This gives the protein CASSEQGSQPQHF.

CDR3 sequence (DNA): TGTGCCAGCTCACCGGGACAGGTCTCCTACGAGCAGTACTTC. This encodes CASSPGQVSYEQYF. The chain recombines TRBV18 with TRBJ2-7; the match to TRBD1 covers 8 bases. V lost 3 bases, J lost 0 bases, and 1 base stayed unmatched. The germline V gene encodes CDR1 KGHSH and CDR2 LQKENI. This CDR3 is built from 14 residues. The whole variable domain, filled in from reference TRBV18 and TRBJ2-7, reads NAGVMQNPRHLVRRRGQEARLRCSPMKGHSHVYWYRQLPEEGLKFMVYLQKENIIDESGMPKERFSAEFPKEGPSILRIQQVVRGDSAAYFCASSPGQVSYEQYFGPGTRLTVT.

V gene TRBV11-2 combines with J gene TRBJ1-2; possible D gene TRBD1, 6 bases. V was trimmed by 5 bases and J by 5 bases, leaving 15 bases between them. Germline V gene lookup returns CDR1 SGHAT and CDR2 FQNNGV. This CDR3 has 14 residues. The CDR3 nucleotides read TGTGCCAGCAGCGTGGGGGCCTCCGGGTATGGCTACACCTTC. Its translation: CASSVGASGYGYTF.

The chain is built from TRBV1 and TRBJ1-3; TRBD1 is the table's D call and was not checked against the DNA. TRBV1 is deemed a pseudogene. This CDR3 comprises 15 residues. CDR3 loop: CTSSQLQVSGNTIYF. As DNA, the CDR3 is TGCACCAGCAGCCAACTCCAGGTCTCTGGAAACACCATATATTTT.

Notes on this clone: Relative to the germline gene, one junction end is altered; a read error may explain this. The genes are TRBV11-2 and TRBJ2-3; 7 bases are a match to TRBD1. The CDR3 length is 14 residues. Per the germline V gene, CDR1 is SGHAT and CDR2 is FQNNGV. CDR3: CASSLDRVADTQYF. The CDR3 bases are TGTGCCAGCAGCCTAGACAGGGTGGCAGATACGCAGTATTTT.

The genes are TRBV5-5 and TRBJ1-2, with a weak D call TRBD1 (5 bases). In germline, CDR1 is SGHKS, CDR2 YYEKEE (reference sequence). V gave up 0 bases and J gave up 4 bases, with 22 bases separating them. The CDR3 runs to 18 residues. CDR3 amino acids: CASSLEASGTLSGYGYTF. The CDR3 coding sequence is TGTGCCAGCAGCTTGGAAGCTTCAGGGACGTTATCGGGCTATGGCTACACCTTC.

The rearrangement uses TRBV7-2 and TRBJ2-2; tentatively, D is TRBD1 or TRBD2 (6 bases each). The CDR3 contains 15 residues. With 1 base removed from V and 6 bases from J, the gap between germline ends came to 12 bases. The germline V gene has CDR1 SGHTA and CDR2 FQGNSA. CDR3 DNA sequence: TGTGCCAGCAGCTTAGGGGGGGCCGATTCCGGGGAGCTGTTTTTT. Residues: CASSLGGADSGELFF.

The V and J genes are TRBV6-5 and TRBJ1-1, with D possibly TRBD1 on 5 matching bases. The CDR3 consists of 14 residues. Between the trimmed V and J ends, which lost 4 bases and 0 bases, there was a span of 9 bases. Germline values: CDR1 MNHEY, CDR2 SVGAGI. Written as DNA, the CDR3 is TGTGCCAGCAGTTTAGACAGCCTGAACACTGAAGCTTTCTTT. Translated: CASSLDSLNTEAFF.

The CDR3 region has the DNA TGTGCCAGCGGGACAGGGTTCTCTGGAAACACCATATATTTT. As protein: CASGTGFSGNTIYF. The chain is built from TRBV15 and TRBJ1-3, with 9 bases aligning to TRBD1. J was trimmed by 0 bases and V by 10 bases; bases with no gene match: 4. The CDR3 totals 14 residues. Germline V lookup: CDR1 LNHNV, CDR2 YYDKDF (reference sequence).

The rearrangement uses TRBV4-1 and TRBJ2-3, with 11 bases aligning to TRBD2. The CDR3 extends over 17 amino acids. Unmatched junction bases numbered 8, after V lost 2 bases and J lost 4 bases. Germline V lookup: CDR1 MGHRA, CDR2 YSYEKL. The CDR3 region is CASSQRVVAGGADTQYF. The CDR3 region has the DNA TGCGCCAGCAGCCAAAGAGTTGTAGCGGGAGGGGCAGATACGCAGTATTTT.

This sequence joins TRBV30 and TRBJ2-5, with D possibly TRBD1 on 6 matching bases. Germline lookup yields CDR1 GTSNPN and CDR2 SVGIG (reference sequence). This CDR3 is built from 14 residues. V shed 1 base and J shed 5 bases, with 14 bases lying between them. In DNA form, the CDR3 reads TGTGCCTGGAGTGCGGGCAGGGGCCGGGAGACCCAGTACTTC. As protein: CAWSAGRGRETQYF.

This chain uses TRBV5-1 with TRBJ2-2; D is unresolved. The germline CDR1 and CDR2 sequences are SGHRS and YFSETQ. Trimming took 6 bases from V and 1 from J, leaving 4 bases between them. CDR3 length equals 12 residues. CDR3 loop: CASNKNTGELFF. The DNA of the CDR3 is TGCGCCAGCAACAAGAACACCGGGGAGCTGTTTTTT. Full variable domain (rest looked up from reference TRBV5-1 and TRBJ2-2): KAGVTQTPRYLIKTRGQQVTLSCSPISGHRSVSWYQQTPGQGLQFLFEYFSETQRNKGNFPGRFSGRQFSNSRSEMNVSTLELGDSALYLCASNKNTGELFFGEGSRLTVL.